The next 7 T cell receptor beta chains were all read from a single sample in a study of human T cells and chemical hapten exposure. Time point here: patch test 1, 2 weeks after DPC sensitization. The treatment here: therapeutic diphenylcyclopropenone sensitization with weekly scalp DPC. TCRdb reprocessed the RACE reads with MiXCR, giving one entry per CDR3 protein. The data show some 80,000 distinct CDR3 sequences, 9.5% to 12% seen once. Sequences were derived from whole blood, sampled in connection with sensitization to the hapten diphenylcyclopropenone (DPC). These receptors originate from a woman between 50 and 59 years old with alopecia areata. Some clones in this sample may be carry-over from other donors' samples.

The chain joins TRBV20-1 to TRBJ2-3, with TRBD2 matching 13 bases. This CDR3 is built from 15 residues. With 5 bases clipped from V and 4 bases from J, the junction kept 6 bases outside the gene matches. CDR1 is DFQATT and CDR2 is SNEGSKA in the germline V gene (reference sequence). The CDR3 DNA is TGCAGTGCTCCACGACTAGCGGGGGGTGCAGATACGCAGTATTTT. This translates into CSAPRLAGGADTQYF.

This clonotype was observed a handful of times. The chain employs TRBV30 and TRBJ1-1; D is unclear. V was pared by 2 bases and J by 6 bases, with 7 bases between. The CDR3 runs to 11 residues. Germline V gives CDR1 GTSNPN, CDR2 SVGIG (reference sequence). CDR3 sequence: CAWSRLPEAFF. In nucleotides, the CDR3 is TGTGCCTGGAGTCGGCTACCTGAAGCTTTCTTT.

This chain joins TRBV7-9 and TRBJ2-5, with TRBD1 as a possible D gene (6 bases). Deletions cut 8 bases from V and 5 bases from J, with 15 bases between. The germline gives CDR1 SEHNR, CDR2 FQNEAQ (reference sequence). The CDR3 covers 13 residues. The CDR3 DNA reads TGTGCCAGCGAGAGGGACGGACAGGAGACCCAGTACTTC. Amino acid sequence: CASERDGQETQYF.

This clonotype has ten or more counts. The chain carries TRBV12-3 or TRBV12-4 and TRBJ2-6; D uncertain. The CDR3 runs to 15 residues. V lost 6 bases and J lost 4, with 13 bases in between. The CDR3 is CASRPADPGANVLTF. CDR3 DNA: TGTGCCAGCAGGCCCGCCGACCCGGGGGCCAACGTCCTGACTTTC.

The chain recombines TRBV6-2 or TRBV6-3 with TRBJ2-7, with D tentatively TRBD1 (6 bases). CDR3 length: 13 amino acids. CDR1 MNHEY and CDR2 SVGEGT come from the germline V gene. Deletions cut 6 bases from V and 6 bases from J, with 15 bases between. This CDR3 reads CASRRDTPGEQYF. The CDR3 bases are TGTGCCAGCAGACGGGACACCCCCGGCGAGCAGTACTTC.

The chain couples TRBV18 to TRBJ1-4; 7 bases line up with TRBD1. The germline V gene has CDR1 KGHSH and CDR2 LQKENI. With 4 bases clipped from V and 8 bases from J, the junction kept 7 bases outside the gene matches. This CDR3 is built from 14 residues. The CDR3 loop is CASSQDRLPEKLFF. CDR3 sequence (DNA): TGTGCCAGCTCACAGGACAGGTTGCCGGAAAAACTGTTTTTT. Based on the CDR3 plus reference TRBV18 and TRBJ1-4, the full variable domain is NAGVMQNPRHLVRRRGQEARLRCSPMKGHSHVYWYRQLPEEGLKFMVYLQKENIIDESGMPKERFSAEFPKEGPSILRIQQVVRGDSAAYFCASSQDRLPEKLFFGSGTQLSVL.

Comment on this clonotype: A junction boundary mismatches the germline segment, possibly from a read error. This rearrangement joins TRBV19 to TRBJ2-1, with D maybe TRBD2 (6 bases). Germline loops: CDR1 LNHDA, CDR2 SQIVND (reference sequence). The CDR3 runs to 15 residues. DNA of the CDR3: TGTGCCAGTACTCCCCGGGGGATAGGCTACAGTGAGCAGTTCTTC. Its protein is CASTPRGIGYSEQFF.